Listed below are T cell receptor beta chains from one sample, sequenced in a study of patients and donors after allogeneic stem cell transplantation. TCRdb reprocessed the RT-PCR reads via MiXCR and lists one record per CDR3 protein. The table shows approximately 170,000 distinct CDR3 sequences, with approximately 25% occurring only once. The sequenced sample was blood, either unsorted or a sorted T cell fraction (not recorded which). The receptor set was obtained from a human donor who was either an allogeneic HSCT recipient or a stem cell or donor lymphocyte infusion donor (not recorded which). It is not recorded whose cells these are; they may come from a transplant donor. Both conserved end residues are part of each CDR3. The D gene is left open where the match is weak. The size of a clone is reported for some rows only, either as once, few or many, or as a class for expanded clones.

d_gene | j_gene | abundance | v_gene | CDR3nt | CDR3aa
NA | TRBJ1-4 | many | TRBV7-2 | TGTGCCAGCAGGGCAGTGGGAGGAGTTGAAAAACTGTTTTTT | CASRAVGGVEKLFF
NA | TRBJ1-4 | few | TRBV4-1 | TGCGCCAGCAGCCAAGAAGTAGGGGCGACTAATGAAAAACTGTTTTTT | CASSQEVGATNEKLFF
NA | TRBJ2-1 | NA | TRBV5-1 | TGCGCCAGCAGCTGGCAGGGGTATTACAATGAGCAGTTCTTC | CASSWQGYYNEQFF
NA | TRBJ1-6 | few | TRBV5-6 | TGTGCCAGCAGCTTAGGATGGGGCCCTGGTTCACCCCTCCACTTT | CASSLGWGPGSPLHF
TRBD2 | TRBJ2-1 | few | TRBV29-1 | TGCAGCGTTGCTCCGTCGAAGACTAGCGGCTACAATGAGCAGTTCTTC | CSVAPSKTSGYNEQFF
NA | TRBJ1-5 | NA | TRBV12-3/TRBV12-4 | TGTGCCAGCAGTTTTGAGTTTTGGGGGGATAGCAATCAGCCCCAGCATTTT | CASSFEFWGDSNQPQHF
TRBD2 | TRBJ2-7 | few | TRBV20-1 | TGCAGTGCTTTAAGGGGACTAGCGGGTTTCGAGCAGTACTTC | CSALRGLAGFEQYF
NA | TRBJ1-5 | many | TRBV5-1 | TGCGCCAGCAGCTTGGAGGGCCGGGGCAATCAGCCCCAGCATTTT | CASSLEGRGNQPQHF
NA | TRBJ1-2 | NA | TRBV12-3/TRBV12-4 | TGTGCCAGCAGAACAAGCGGGGTTCCTGGCTACACCTTC | CASRTSGVPGYTF
NA | TRBJ1-1 | many | TRBV20-1 | TGCAGTGCTCCGGCCACTCGGAACACTGAAGCTTTCTTT | CSAPATRNTEAFF
NA | TRBJ2-3 | once | TRBV10-3 | TGTGCCATCAGTGACGGAGATACGCAGTATTTT | CAISDGDTQYF
NA | TRBJ2-1 | few | TRBV5-1 | TGCGCCAGCAGCTTGACAGGGTACAATGAGCAGTTCTTC | CASSLTGYNEQFF
TRBD1 | TRBJ1-1 | many | TRBV5-1 | TGCGCCAGCAGCTTGCCGACAGGGCGCACTGAAGCTTTCTTT | CASSLPTGRTEAFF
NA | TRBJ2-5 | NA | TRBV20-1 | TGCAGTGCTAGACCGGGGGGACAGTTCCAAGAGACCCAGTACTTC | CSARPGGQFQETQYF
TRBD2 | TRBJ2-1 | few | TRBV12-3/TRBV12-4 | TGTGCCAGCAGTCCTGATGCGGGAGCCATCTACAATGAGCAGTTCTTC | CASSPDAGAIYNEQFF
NA | TRBJ1-2 | NA | TRBV29-1 | TGCAGCGTTCCGCCCGCGGGACAAGTCTATGGCTACACCTTC | CSVPPAGQVYGYTF
NA | TRBJ1-6 | NA | TRBV5-1 | TGCGCCAGCGCAATATCCCAGGCCAATTCACCCCTCCACTTT | CASAISQANSPLHF
NA | TRBJ1-2 | many | TRBV27 | TGTGCCAGCAGTCCGGAAAACCGGGACACCATCTATGGCTACACCTTC | CASSPENRDTIYGYTF